Below are 22 T cell receptor beta chains sequenced from a single sample in a study of T cell changes during pregnancy in multiple sclerosis. The assay was immunoSEQ multiplex PCR, and TCRdb's table has in-frame clones only and misses some. The table has under 25,000 clones, 86% seen once. This specimen was CD8+ T cells from peripheral blood mononuclear cells, taken in the first trimester of pregnancy. The receptors here all came from a female donor in good health, enrolled as a control in a pregnancy study.

The rearrangement joins TRBV4-3 to TRBJ1-2, with 8 bases lining up with TRBD1. Trimming removed 0 bases from V and 3 bases from J; junction bases left unmatched: 9. CDR1 is LGHNA and CDR2 is YSLEER in the germline V gene. The length of the CDR3 is 17 residues. CDR3 in DNA: TGCGCCAGCAGCCAAGATAGAGCGGCACAGGGGGACTATGGCTACACCTTC. This gives the protein CASSQDRAAQGDYGYTF.

The chain carries TRBV4-3 and TRBJ2-5; the match to TRBD1 covers 8 bases. Germline V gives CDR1 LGHNA, CDR2 YSLEER. Trimming at V came to 2 bases and at J to 1 base, leaving 3 bases not matched to a gene. The CDR3 has 15 residues. CDR3 nucleotides: TGCGCCAGCAGCCAAAGACAGGGGATCCAAGAGACCCAGTACTTC. It yields the protein CASSQRQGIQETQYF.

This clone is classed as medium-sized. The V and J genes are TRBV5-1 and TRBJ1-4; tentative D call: TRBD1 (5 bases). V lost 3 bases and J 7 bases, leaving 16 bases between the germline ends. CDR1 and CDR2 from the germline V gene are SGHRS and YFSETQ. The CDR3 covers 15 residues. DNA for the CDR3: TGCGCCAGCAGCTCCTCGGCCCTTCAGGGTGAAAAACTGTTTTTT. As protein: CASSSSALQGEKLFF.

The rearrangement links TRBV28 to TRBJ2-7, with TRBD1 matching over 9 bases. The germline V gene encodes CDR1 MDHEN and CDR2 SYDVKM. The CDR3 consists of 13 residues. The ends lost 6 bases at V and 7 bases at J; junction bases unmatched: 7. The CDR3 reads CASRTGTGTEQYF. Written as DNA, the CDR3 is TGTGCCAGCAGGACCGGGACAGGGACTGAGCAGTACTTC.

V is TRBV29-1 and J is TRBJ2-7; 10 bases match TRBD1. V lost 6 bases, J lost 5 bases, and 7 bases stayed unmatched. Germline V lookup: CDR1 SQVTM, CDR2 ANQGSEA. The CDR3 sequence is 13 residues long. CDR3 DNA sequence: TGCAGCGTCGAGGGACAGGGGAACAACGAGCAGTACTTC. Its translation: CSVEGQGNNEQYF.

This clone was seen only a few times. The CDR3 region has the DNA TGTGCCAGCAGCTTTATCGGGGGGATAACAGATACGCAGTATTTT. Amino acids: CASSFIGGITDTQYF. The rearrangement uses TRBV7-2 and TRBJ2-3, with TRBD2 matching 7 bases. The trim removed 3 bases at V and 3 bases at J, leaving 6 bases unmatched. Per the germline V gene, CDR1 is SGHTA and CDR2 is FQGNSA. The CDR3 loop spans 15 amino acids.

This chain joins TRBV6-6 and TRBJ2-1; TRBD1 aligns across 8 bases. The trim removed 2 bases at V and 8 bases at J, leaving 8 bases unmatched. Per the germline V gene, CDR1 is MNHNY and CDR2 is SVGAGI (reference sequence). The CDR3 extends over 15 amino acids. The CDR3 bases are TGTGCCAGCAGTTACAGAGGACAGGGCTGGGATGAGCAGTTCTTC. This translates into CASSYRGQGWDEQFF.

J is TRBJ2-5 and V is TRBV9, with TRBD2 identical over 9 bases. Germline V gene lookup returns CDR1 SGDLS and CDR2 YYNGEE. V gave up 4 bases and J gave up 4 bases; unmatched junction bases: 8. The CDR3 contains 15 residues. The CDR3 sequence is CASSPRGAGGETQYF. The DNA of the CDR3 is TGTGCCAGCAGCCCCCGGGGAGCGGGGGGAGAGACCCAGTACTTC.

This clone showed up just once. This chain links TRBV7-2 with TRBJ1-2, with 8 bases matching TRBD1. Germline CDR1 SGHTA, CDR2 FQGNSA. V lost 5 bases, J lost 3 bases, and 14 bases stayed unmatched. This CDR3 is built from 17 residues. The CDR3 is CASSPLGGQGGYYGYTF. CDR3 DNA sequence: TGTGCCAGCAGCCCTTTAGGTGGACAGGGCGGTTACTATGGCTACACCTTC.

The chain has TRBV4-3 and TRBJ2-2; D unclear. Germline V gene lookup returns CDR1 LGHNA and CDR2 YSLEER. The germline V and J ends were trimmed by 4 bases and 6 bases, with 6 bases remaining between them. The CDR3 extends over 12 amino acids. The CDR3 DNA reads as TGCGCCAGCAGCCCCCAGTCCGGGGAGCTGTTTTTT. It yields the protein CASSPQSGELFF.

There are a few counts of this clone. The chain carries TRBV27 and TRBJ2-3, with 9 bases matching TRBD2. Trimming removed 8 bases from V and 0 bases from J; junction bases left unmatched: 3. The CDR3 is 14 residues long. Germline V gene data show CDR1 as MNHEY and CDR2 as SMNVEV (reference sequence). CDR3 sequence reads: CASSSGASTDTQYF. CDR3 in DNA: TGTGCCAGCTCTAGCGGGGCTAGCACAGATACGCAGTATTTT.

The chain employs TRBV9 and TRBJ2-1; 8 bases line up with TRBD2. Unmatched junction bases numbered 7, after V lost 7 bases and J lost 4 bases. Germline-derived CDR1 and CDR2 are SGDLS and YYNGEE. The CDR3 has 14 amino acids. The CDR3, as DNA: TGTGCCAGCGGGACGACTAGCGCATACAATGAGCAGTTCTTC. This gives the protein CASGTTSAYNEQFF.

The genes are TRBV27 and TRBJ2-7; 10 bases are a match to TRBD1. The CDR3 has 15 residues. V was pared by 5 bases and J by 2 bases, with 6 bases of the junction left unmatched. Germline CDR1 is MNHEY and CDR2 is SMNVEV (reference sequence). The CDR3 bases are TGTGCCAGCAGTCACTCGGGACAGGGGACCTACGAGCAGTACTTC. Translating it yields CASSHSGQGTYEQYF.

This clone was seen once. V is TRBV5-5 and J is TRBJ1-6, with D perhaps TRBD1 (5 bases). V gave up 4 bases and J gave up 9 bases, with 14 bases separating them. The CDR3 is 14 residues long. The germline CDR1 and CDR2 sequences are SGHKS and YYEKEE (reference sequence). This CDR3 reads CASSHQGGGSPLHF. The CDR3 DNA is TGTGCCAGCAGCCACCAGGGCGGTGGTTCACCCCTCCACTTT.

This clone was detected only a few times. V and J are TRBV29-1 and TRBJ2-1, with 14 bases identical to TRBD2. Germline CDR1 SQVTM, CDR2 ANQGSEA. V was clipped by 4 bases and J by 5 bases; unmatched bases: 13. The CDR3 consists of 18 residues. The CDR3, as DNA: TGCAGCGTTGTGGGGACTAGCGGGGGCCGGGGGGGAAACAATGAGCAGTTCTTC. It specifies CSVVGTSGGRGGNNEQFF.

The CDR3 loop is CAWSEGPTQYF. The CDR3 region has the DNA TGTGCCTGGTCGGAGGGTCCGACCCAGTACTTC. V usage is TRBV30 and J usage is TRBJ2-5; perhaps TRBD2 as D (6 bases). The germline CDR1 and CDR2 sequences are GTSNPN and SVGIG (reference sequence). With 5 bases removed from V and 7 bases from J, the gap between germline ends came to 11 bases. CDR3 length: 11 amino acids.

The chain uses TRBV7-6 and TRBJ2-2; no definite D call. Germline V CDR1 and CDR2: SGHVS, FNYEAQ. The CDR3 is made up of 14 amino acids. V lost 5 bases to trimming and J lost 6 bases, with 13 bases between them. This CDR3 reads CASSPTRQAGELFF. CDR3 nucleotides: TGTGCCAGCAGCCCTACACGGCAGGCCGGGGAGCTGTTTTTT.

The V and J genes are TRBV11-1 and TRBJ2-1; 11 bases are shared with TRBD2. Germline CDR1 is SGHAT and CDR2 is FQDESV (reference sequence). This CDR3 comprises 19 residues. V was clipped by 1 base and J by 4 bases; unmatched bases: 12. CDR3 residues: CASSLVLAGGTQSYNEQFF. CDR3 bases: TGTGCCAGCAGCTTAGTTCTAGCGGGGGGAACGCAGTCGTACAATGAGCAGTTCTTC. Full variable domain (rest looked up from reference TRBV11-1 and TRBJ2-1): EAEVAQSPRYKITEKSQAVAFWCDPISGHATLYWYRQILGQGPELLVQFQDESVVDDSQLPKDRFSAERLKGVDSTLKIQPAELGDSAMYLCASSLVLAGGTQSYNEQFFGPGTRLTVL.

This clone was picked up a small number of times. The V call is TRBV15, the J call TRBJ1-1; TRBD1 might be the D (5 bases). V was trimmed by 8 bases and J by 4 bases, leaving 17 bases between them. This CDR3 contains 14 residues. Germline V gene data show CDR1 as LNHNV and CDR2 as YYDKDF (reference sequence). CDR3 loop: CATRRDEGGTEAFF. The CDR3, as DNA: TGTGCCACCCGAAGGGACGAGGGAGGCACTGAAGCTTTCTTT.

The chain has TRBV4-3 and TRBJ2-7; 11 bases align to TRBD1. The CDR3 is 17 residues long. Germline loops: CDR1 LGHNA, CDR2 YSLEER. Trimming removed 4 bases from V and 4 bases from J; junction bases left unmatched: 12. The CDR3 bases are TGCGCCAGCAGCCCCTCACCGGGACAGGGGGGACCTTACGAGCAGTACTTC. Protein sequence: CASSPSPGQGGPYEQYF.

J is TRBJ1-2 and V is TRBV4-3; TRBD1 agrees at 7 bases. V dropped 6 bases and J dropped 2; count of bases not matched to a gene: 9. Per germline, CDR1 LGHNA and CDR2 YSLEER. The CDR3 totals 15 residues. The CDR3 protein is CASSQVEGANYGYTF. The CDR3 DNA reads as TGCGCCAGCAGTCAGGTGGAGGGGGCGAACTATGGCTACACCTTC.

This chain links TRBV14 with TRBJ1-1; 10 nucleotides line up with TRBD1. Germline CDR1 and CDR2: SGHDN and FVKESK. With 6 bases clipped from V and 4 bases from J, the junction kept 2 bases outside the gene matches. The CDR3 sequence is 13 residues long. CDR3 in amino acids: CASSRTGGTEAFF. The CDR3 nucleotides are TGTGCCAGCAGTCGGACAGGGGGCACTGAAGCTTTCTTT.